These 10 T cell receptor beta chains were all obtained from the same sample, sequenced in a study of long-term antiretroviral therapy in people with HIV. Running of the v3.0 immunoSEQ assay took place at survey level. Generated by immunoSEQ multiplex PCR, the TCRdb table keeps only in-frame clones and is missing some. The table lists about 28,000 clones, about 80% of them singletons, with about 7.3% in the top ten. The material sequenced was unsorted PBMCs, taken 0.3 years after starting antiretroviral therapy. All receptors derive from a man aged 35 to 55 with HIV.

The chain combines TRBV7-6 with TRBJ2-3, with 9 bases matching TRBD1. The V and J ends lost 6 bases and 5 bases, in that order; junction bases with no gene match: 6. Germline loops: CDR1 SGHVS, CDR2 FNYEAQ. The CDR3 sequence is 14 residues long. The CDR3 region is CASSPGTGQDTQYF. The CDR3 nucleotides read TGTGCCAGCAGTCCCGGGACAGGGCAAGATACGCAGTATTTT.

The chain uses TRBV5-1 and TRBJ2-7; tentatively, D is TRBD2 (6 bases). The ends were cut back, 0 bases at V and 3 bases at J, with 7 bases in the middle. The CDR3 length is 13 residues. Germline values: CDR1 SGHRS, CDR2 YFSETQ. CDR3 sequence: CASSLAGVYEQYF. For the CDR3, the DNA is TGCGCCAGCAGCTTGGCGGGGGTCTACGAGCAGTACTTC. Supplemented by reference TRBV5-1 and TRBJ2-7, the full variable domain reads KAGVTQTPRYLIKTRGQQVTLSCSPISGHRSVSWYQQTPGQGLQFLFEYFSETQRNKGNFPGRFSGRQFSNSRSEMNVSTLELGDSALYLCASSLAGVYEQYFGPGTRLTVT.

This clone has a handful of counts. The DNA for the CDR3 is TGTGCCAGTAGTATAGTTAGCGGGGCCTTAAACATTCAGTACTTC. Amino acids: CASSIVSGALNIQYF. The rearrangement links TRBV19 to TRBJ2-4, with 8 bases that match TRBD2. From germline, CDR1 is LNHDA and CDR2 SQIVND (reference sequence). V was clipped by 1 base and J by 6 bases; unmatched bases: 5. The CDR3 spans 15 residues. Combining the CDR3 with reference TRBV19 and TRBJ2-4 gives the whole variable domain DGGITQSPKYLFRKEGQNVTLSCEQNLNHDAMYWYRQDPGQGLRLIYYSQIVNDFQKGDIAEGYSVSREKKESFPLTVTSAQKNPTAFYLCASSIVSGALNIQYFGAGTRLSVL.

The chain employs TRBV27 and TRBJ2-7; a weak D match, TRBD1 (5 bases). CDR3 length equals 13 residues. Germline assignment: CDR1 MNHEY and CDR2 SMNVEV (reference sequence). Trimming cost V 5 bases and J 2 bases, with 10 bases left between them. The chain's CDR3 is CASSPGSAYEQYF. In DNA, the CDR3 is TGTGCCAGCAGTCCAGGGTCGGCCTACGAGCAGTACTTC.

The V gene is TRBV5-1, the J gene TRBJ1-1; D is perhaps TRBD1 (5 bases). The length of the CDR3 is 14 residues. V was trimmed by 4 bases and J by 6 bases, leaving 16 bases between them. Germline CDR1 is SGHRS and CDR2 is YFSETQ. CDR3 sequence reads: CASSLRGLEAEAFF. As DNA, the CDR3 is TGCGCCAGCAGCCTCCGGGGCCTGGAGGCTGAAGCTTTCTTT.

Only a few counts were recorded for this clone. This chain joins TRBV4-1 and TRBJ1-6, with D possibly matching TRBD1 (6 bases). Trimming pared 3 bases from V and 14 bases from J, leaving 26 bases between. This CDR3 contains 17 residues. The germline V gene encodes CDR1 MGHRA and CDR2 YSYEKL. The CDR3 is CASSQSPIKGGRGTLHF. In nucleotides, the CDR3 is TGCGCCAGCAGCCAGTCCCCCATCAAAGGGGGTAGGGGCACCCTCCACTTT.

This chain connects TRBV9 to TRBJ2-3; TRBD2 matches at 15 bases. V lost 3 bases, J lost 0 bases, and 5 bases stayed unmatched. This CDR3 spans 18 amino acids. Germline V lookup: CDR1 SGDLS, CDR2 YYNGEE. The CDR3 nucleotides are TGTGCCAGCAGCGCGGGACTAGCGGGGGGACCTAGCACAGATACGCAGTATTTT. Its translation: CASSAGLAGGPSTDTQYF.

The V gene is TRBV6-5, the J gene TRBJ2-7; 9 nucleotides agree with TRBD1. The V gene's germline CDR1 is MNHEY and CDR2 SVGAGI. The J segment lost 2 bases and the V segment lost 5 bases, leaving 4 bases of the junction unmatched. The CDR3 spans 14 residues. This chain's CDR3 is CASSRRQGAYEQYF. The CDR3 DNA reads as TGTGCCAGCAGTAGACGACAGGGGGCCTACGAGCAGTACTTC.

This chain joins TRBV6-5 and TRBJ2-7, with 10 bases matching TRBD2. In germline, CDR1 is MNHEY, CDR2 SVGAGI. The CDR3 runs to 15 residues. The V and J ends lost 6 bases and 4 bases, in that order; junction bases with no gene match: 9. The CDR3 is CASSLRASGSYEQYF. In nucleotides, the CDR3 is TGTGCCAGCAGCCTGAGAGCTAGCGGGAGTTACGAGCAGTACTTC.

This chain joins TRBV7-2 and TRBJ2-7, with TRBD1 identical over 9 bases. The CDR3 totals 14 residues. Germline CDR1 reads SGHTA; CDR2 reads FQGNSA. The V segment lost 5 bases and the J segment 3 bases; nucleotides outside the gene matches: 5. The CDR3 here is CASSPKGQGYEQYF. The CDR3 nucleotides read TGTGCCAGCAGCCCCAAGGGACAGGGCTACGAGCAGTACTTC.